The 4 T cell receptor beta chains below all came from one sample that was sequenced in a study of blood T cells in healthy people across ages. It was with a sample-barcoded 5' primer and a J-beta primer mix that a second PCR of about 6 to 12 cycles was run. One entry per CDR3 protein, called by TCRdb with MiXCR from the 5' RACE reads. The table includes hundreds of thousands of distinct CDR3 sequences, roughly 30% detected once. The sequencing input was blood. The receptor set was obtained from a woman aged 80 or older in good health.

Ten or more counts support this clonotype. The chain combines TRBV20-1 with TRBJ2-1; no clear D gene. The germline gives CDR1 DFQATT, CDR2 SNEGSKA (reference sequence). The CDR3 sequence is 15 residues long. Trimming pared 0 bases from V and 7 bases from J, leaving 16 bases between. The CDR3 loop reads CSARDYQFGWNEQFF. The CDR3 coding sequence is TGCAGTGCTAGAGATTACCAGTTTGGTTGGAATGAGCAGTTCTTC.

In this sample, this clonotype turned up a few times. With a much larger clone just one base away, this may be a read error. The DNA of the CDR3 is TGTGCCAGCAGCCCAACCTACAATGAGCAGTACTTC. This codes for CASSPTYNEQYF. The chain combines TRBV7-9 with TRBJ2-1; no clear D gene. The DNA matches TRBJ2-7 better at its end, which makes the J call doubtful. The CDR3 has 12 amino acids. Germline V gene lookup returns CDR1 SEHNR and CDR2 FQNEAQ (reference sequence).

The rearrangement joins TRBV30 to TRBJ2-3; 8 nucleotides agree with TRBD1. This CDR3 contains 14 residues. V dropped 8 bases and J dropped 3; count of bases not matched to a gene: 10. The V gene's germline CDR1 is GTSNPN and CDR2 SVGIG (reference sequence). The CDR3 region has the DNA TGTGCCGGACGGGGACAGGTCGGGACAGATACGCAGTATTTT. It is translated as CAGRGQVGTDTQYF.

This clonotype was detected ten times or more. The chain has TRBV12-3 or TRBV12-4 and TRBJ2-7; D might be TRBD1 (6 bases). The CDR3 runs 12 residues. Trimming shortened V by 6 bases and J by 5 bases, and 11 bases separated the two germline ends. This CDR3 is CASSRGQNEQYF. DNA of the CDR3: TGTGCCAGCAGCAGGGGACAAAACGAGCAGTACTTC.